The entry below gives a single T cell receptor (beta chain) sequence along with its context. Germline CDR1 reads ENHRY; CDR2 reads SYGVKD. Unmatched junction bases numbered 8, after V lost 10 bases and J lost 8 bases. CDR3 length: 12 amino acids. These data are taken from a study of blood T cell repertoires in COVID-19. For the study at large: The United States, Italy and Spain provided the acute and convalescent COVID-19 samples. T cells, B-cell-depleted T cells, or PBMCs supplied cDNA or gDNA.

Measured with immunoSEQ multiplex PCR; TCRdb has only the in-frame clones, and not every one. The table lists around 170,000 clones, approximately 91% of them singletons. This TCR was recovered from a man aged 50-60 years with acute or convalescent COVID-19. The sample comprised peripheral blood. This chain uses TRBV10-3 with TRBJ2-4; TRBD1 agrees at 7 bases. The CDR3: CATGTVSDIQYF. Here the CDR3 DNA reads TGTGCCACCGGGACAGTCAGTGACATTCAGTACTTC.